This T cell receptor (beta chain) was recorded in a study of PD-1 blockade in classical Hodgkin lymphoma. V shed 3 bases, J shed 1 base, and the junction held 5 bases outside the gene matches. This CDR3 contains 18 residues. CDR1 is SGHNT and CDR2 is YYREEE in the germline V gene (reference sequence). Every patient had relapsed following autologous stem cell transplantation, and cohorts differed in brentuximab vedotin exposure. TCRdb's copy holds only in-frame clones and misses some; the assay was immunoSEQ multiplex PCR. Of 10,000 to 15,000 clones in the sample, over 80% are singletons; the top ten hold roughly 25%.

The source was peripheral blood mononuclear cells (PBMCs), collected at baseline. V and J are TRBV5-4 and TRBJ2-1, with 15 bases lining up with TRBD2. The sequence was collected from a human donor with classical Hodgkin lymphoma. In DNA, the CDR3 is TGTGCCAGCAGCTCTGGGACTAGCGGGAGGACGTCCTACAATGAGCAGTTCTTC. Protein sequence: CASSSGTSGRTSYNEQFF.